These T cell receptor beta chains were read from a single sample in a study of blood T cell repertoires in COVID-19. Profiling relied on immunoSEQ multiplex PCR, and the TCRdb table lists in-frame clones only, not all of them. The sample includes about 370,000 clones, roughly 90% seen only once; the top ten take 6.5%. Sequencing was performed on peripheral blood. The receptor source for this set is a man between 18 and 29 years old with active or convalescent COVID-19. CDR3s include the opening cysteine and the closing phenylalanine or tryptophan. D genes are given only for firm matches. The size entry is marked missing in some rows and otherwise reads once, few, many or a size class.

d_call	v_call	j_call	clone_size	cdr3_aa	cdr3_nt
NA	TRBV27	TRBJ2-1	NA	CATQGMIEGRSEQFF	TGTGCCACCCAGGGTATGATTGAAGGGAGGAGCGAGCAGTTCTTC
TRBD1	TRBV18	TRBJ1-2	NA	CASSEGQGNYGYTF	TGTGCCAGCTCCGAGGGACAGGGGAACTATGGCTACACCTTC
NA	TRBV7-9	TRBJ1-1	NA	CASSDGGALKTNTEAFF	TGTGCCAGCAGCGATGGCGGGGCACTGAAAACTAACACTGAAGCTTTCTTT
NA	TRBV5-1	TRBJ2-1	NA	CASSLEDFSYNEQFF	TGCGCCAGCAGCTTGGAGGACTTCTCCTACAATGAGCAGTTCTTC
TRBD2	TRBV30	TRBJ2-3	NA	CAWTSGRPSTDTQYF	TGTGCCTGGACTAGCGGGAGGCCAAGCACAGATACGCAGTATTTT
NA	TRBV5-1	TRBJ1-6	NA	CASSPQGSNSPLHF	TGCGCCAGCAGCCCACAGGGAAGTAATTCACCCCTCCACTTT
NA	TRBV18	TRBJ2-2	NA	CASSLPLAGSTGELFF	TGTGCCAGCTCACTCCCCTTGGCGGGGAGCACCGGGGAGCTGTTTTTT
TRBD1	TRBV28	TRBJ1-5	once	CASSSPGQNQPQHF	TGTGCCAGCAGCTCTCCGGGACAGAATCAGCCCCAGCATTTT
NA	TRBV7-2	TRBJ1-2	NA	CASSFAGSTYTF	TGTGCCAGCAGCTTCGCAGGTTCCACCTACACCTTC
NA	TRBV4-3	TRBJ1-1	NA	CASSQYGGVNTEAFF	TGCGCCAGCAGCCAATACGGGGGGGTAAACACTGAAGCTTTCTTT
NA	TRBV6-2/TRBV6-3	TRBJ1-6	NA	CASSGGTDPSPLHF	TGTGCCAGCAGTGGGGGGACCGACCCTTCACCCCTCCACTTT
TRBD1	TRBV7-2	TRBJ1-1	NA	CASSVDRVRGTEAFF	TGTGCCAGCAGCGTAGACAGGGTTCGGGGAACTGAAGCTTTCTTT
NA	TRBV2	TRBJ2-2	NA	CASSESKSPGELFF	TGTGCCAGCAGTGAAAGTAAGAGTCCCGGGGAGCTGTTTTTT
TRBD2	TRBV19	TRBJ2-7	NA	CASGRPGLAGGPNEQYF	TGTGCCAGTGGACGACCGGGACTAGCGGGAGGGCCTAACGAGCAGTACTTC
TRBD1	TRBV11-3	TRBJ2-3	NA	CASSTRTGAITDTQYF	TGTGCCAGCAGCACCCGGACAGGGGCTATAACAGATACGCAGTATTTT
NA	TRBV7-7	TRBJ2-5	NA	CASSSTGYQETQYF	TGTGCCAGCAGCTCGACCGGGTACCAAGAGACCCAGTACTTC
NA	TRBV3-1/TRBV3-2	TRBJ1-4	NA	CASSGPGLTLEKLFF	TGTGCCAGCAGCGGTCCGGGACTAACCTTGGAAAAACTGTTTTTT
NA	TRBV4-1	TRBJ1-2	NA	CASSRQTDSGLYGYTF	TGCGCCAGCAGCCGACAAACAGATAGCGGACTCTATGGCTACACCTTC
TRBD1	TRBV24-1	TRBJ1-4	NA	CATSDATGPGEKLFF	TGTGCCACCAGTGATGCGACAGGGCCCGGGGAAAAACTGTTTTTT
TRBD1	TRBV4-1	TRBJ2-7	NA	CASSQLYGTGVKHEQYF	TGCGCCAGCAGCCAACTCTACGGGACAGGGGTTAAACACGAGCAGTACTTC
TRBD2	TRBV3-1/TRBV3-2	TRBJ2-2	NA	CASSLPTSGANTGELFF	TGTGCCAGCAGCCTCCCGACTAGCGGGGCGAACACCGGGGAGCTGTTTTTT
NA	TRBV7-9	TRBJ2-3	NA	CASSPRVPISTDTQYF	TGTGCCAGCAGCCCCAGGGTCCCCATTAGCACAGATACGCAGTATTTT
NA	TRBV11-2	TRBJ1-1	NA	CASSLRGGVGEAFF	TGTGCCAGCAGCTTAAGGGGGGGCGTCGGTGAAGCTTTCTTT
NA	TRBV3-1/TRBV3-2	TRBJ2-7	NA	CASSQFSGALYEQYF	TGTGCCAGCAGCCAATTTTCAGGGGCCCTCTACGAGCAGTACTTC